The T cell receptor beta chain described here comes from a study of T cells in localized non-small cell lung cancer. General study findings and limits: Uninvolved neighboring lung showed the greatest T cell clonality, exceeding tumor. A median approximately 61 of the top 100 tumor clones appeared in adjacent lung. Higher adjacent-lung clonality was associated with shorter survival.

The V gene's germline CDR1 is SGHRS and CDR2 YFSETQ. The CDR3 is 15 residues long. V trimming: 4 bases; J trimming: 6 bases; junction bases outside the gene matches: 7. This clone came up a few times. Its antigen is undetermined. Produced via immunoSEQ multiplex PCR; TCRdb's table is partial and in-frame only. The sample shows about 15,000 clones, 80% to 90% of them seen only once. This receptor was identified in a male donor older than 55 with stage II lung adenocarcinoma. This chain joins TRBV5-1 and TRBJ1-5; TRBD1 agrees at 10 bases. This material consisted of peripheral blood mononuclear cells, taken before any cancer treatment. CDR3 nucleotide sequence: TGCGCCAGCAGCCTAGGACAGGGGGAAGCTCAGCCCCAGCATTTT. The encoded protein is CASSLGQGEAQPQHF.